The entry below describes one T cell receptor beta chain. This clonotype was counted only a few times. No antigen is known for it. The sample holds no much larger clone one base away, and base qualities are not on file. This entry belongs to a study of T cell repertoires in cytomegalovirus infection (dated by TCRdb to the late 2010s). Turning to the overall study: Peptide stimulations targeted recently identified HLA-C-restricted CMV epitopes, whose presentation resists viral immunomodulation, together with well-studied HLA-B-restricted epitopes. The HLA type of each donor mattered for the analysis, because public TCR beta signatures pointed to carriage of CMV infection along with the matching HLA type. The investigation overall reported the following: The ex vivo response was dominated by HLA-C-restricted CMV-specific TCR beta clonotypes, and the single most frequent clonotype in two of eight donors was supplied by these HLA-C-restricted clonotypes. Cumulative frequency of public TCR beta family members discriminated carriers of CMV infection plus the relevant HLA type in this cohort and an independent 352-donor cohort.

The intended sense of this specimen's treatment or condition label: in vitro stimulation with specific CMV peptide epitopes to enrich CMV-specific T cells. These reads were obtained on an Illumina HiSeq 1500. TCRdb reprocessing: public reads trimmed at Q25 with fastp, clones called with MiXCR, in-frame beta chains kept. Every entry covers one CDR3 protein and lists the most common genes and DNA from its rows. This sample is represented by some 320,000 distinct CDR3 sequences; around 29% of them were singletons. Of the sample, around 20% falls within the top ten clones. The germline V gene (reference sequence) gives CDR1 as DFQATT and CDR2 as SNEGSKA. Counted from cysteine to phenylalanine, this CDR3 has 15 amino acids. The sequence is cut down to CDR3 DNA, 45 bases in frame from base 1. The V and J ends are trimmed by 6 bases and 6 bases, leaving 21 bases between them.

The source material was cultured PBMCs, sampled from culture after CMV antigen stimulation. The chain employs TRBV20-1 and TRBJ2-1; the D gene is perhaps TRBD2, on 5 matching bases. The TCR sequence derives from a human donor in good health (CMV status not recorded). Some clones in this sample may be carry-over from other donors' samples. The bases are TGCAGTGCCCCATATCCGGGTGGGAGCCCCAATGAGCAGTTCTTC. It is translated as CSAPYPGGSPNEQFF.